A selection of T cell receptor beta chains follows, all from one sample in a study of blood T cell repertoires in COVID-19. Sequencing was performed with immunoSEQ multiplex PCR; in TCRdb, only in-frame clones are kept and a portion is missing. The repertoire consists of 330,000 or so clones, with approximately 84% occurring once and the leading ten covering 3%. The source material was PBMCs or T cells enriched from blood (not recorded which). These receptors all stem from a woman aged 30 to 39 who had recovered from COVID-19. Each CDR3 is given with its conserved first and last residue. D genes are given only for firm matches. Size is stated for part of the rows, as once, few or many counts, or as a class when the clone is expanded.

J gene	V gene	clone size	D gene	CDR3 protein	CDR3 DNA
TRBJ1-4	TRBV27	NA	NA	CASSRIRGQGNEKLFF	TGTGCCAGCAGTAGAATTAGGGGCCAAGGTAATGAAAAACTGTTTTTT
TRBJ1-1	TRBV30	NA	NA	CAWRTGANTEAFF	TGTGCCTGGAGGACAGGCGCGAACACTGAAGCTTTCTTT
TRBJ1-1	TRBV21-1	NA	NA	CASSNKTTGGLNTEAFF	TGTGCCAGCAGCAACAAGACGACAGGGGGTTTGAACACTGAAGCTTTCTTT
TRBJ2-7	TRBV27	NA	TRBD1	CASSFNRGYEQYF	TGTGCCAGCAGTTTTAACAGGGGATACGAGCAGTACTTC
TRBJ2-7	TRBV9	NA	TRBD2	CASSVGLAASYEQYF	TGTGCCAGCAGCGTGGGACTAGCGGCCTCCTACGAGCAGTACTTC
TRBJ1-5	TRBV18	NA	NA	CASSPASNQPQHF	TGTGCCAGCTCACCAGCGAGCAATCAGCCCCAGCATTTT
TRBJ1-2	TRBV2	NA	NA	CASRLNYGYTF	TGTGCCAGCAGACTTAACTATGGCTACACCTTC
TRBJ1-3	TRBV5-1	once	NA	CASSFANTGSGNTIYF	TGCGCCAGCAGCTTTGCAAATACGGGTAGTGGAAACACCATATATTTT
TRBJ2-3	TRBV5-1	NA	NA	CASSSLGGAGDTQYF	TGCGCCAGCAGCTCTTTAGGGGGGGCCGGAGATACGCAGTATTTT
TRBJ2-2	TRBV11-1	once	TRBD2	CASSGTSGLTGELFF	TGTGCCAGCAGCGGGACTAGCGGTCTAACCGGGGAGCTGTTTTTT